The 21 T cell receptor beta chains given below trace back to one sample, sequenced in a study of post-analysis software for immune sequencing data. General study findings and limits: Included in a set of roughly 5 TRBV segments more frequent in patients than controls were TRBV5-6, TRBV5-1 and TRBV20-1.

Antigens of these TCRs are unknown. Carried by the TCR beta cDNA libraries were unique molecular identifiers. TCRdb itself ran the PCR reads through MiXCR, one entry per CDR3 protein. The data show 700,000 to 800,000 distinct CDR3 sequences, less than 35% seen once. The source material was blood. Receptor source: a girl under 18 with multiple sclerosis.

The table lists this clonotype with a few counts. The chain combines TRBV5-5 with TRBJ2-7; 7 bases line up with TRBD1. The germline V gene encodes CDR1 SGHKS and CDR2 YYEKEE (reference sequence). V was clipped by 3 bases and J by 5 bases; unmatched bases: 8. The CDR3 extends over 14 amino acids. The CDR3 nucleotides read TGTGCCAGCAGCTGGACAGGACGGGTCCACGAGCAGTACTTC. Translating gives CASSWTGRVHEQYF.

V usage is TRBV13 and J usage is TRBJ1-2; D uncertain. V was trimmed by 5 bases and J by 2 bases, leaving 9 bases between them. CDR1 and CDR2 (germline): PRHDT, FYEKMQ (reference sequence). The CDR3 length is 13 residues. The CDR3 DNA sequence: TGTGCCAGCAGCCCGGTCCGAAACTATGGCTACACCTTC. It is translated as CASSPVRNYGYTF.

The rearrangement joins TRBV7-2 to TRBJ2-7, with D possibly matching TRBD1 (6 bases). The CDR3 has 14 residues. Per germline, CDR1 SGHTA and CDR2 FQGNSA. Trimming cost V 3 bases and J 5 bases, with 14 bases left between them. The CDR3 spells CASSFSQGLDEQYF. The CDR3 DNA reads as TGTGCCAGCAGCTTTTCTCAGGGGCTTGACGAGCAGTACTTC. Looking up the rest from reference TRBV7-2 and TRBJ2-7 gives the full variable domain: GAGVSQSPSNKVTEKGKDVELRCDPISGHTALYWYRQSLGQGLEFLIYFQGNSAPDKSGLPSDRFSAERTGGSVSTLTIQRTQQEDSAVYLCASSFSQGLDEQYFGPGTRLTVT.

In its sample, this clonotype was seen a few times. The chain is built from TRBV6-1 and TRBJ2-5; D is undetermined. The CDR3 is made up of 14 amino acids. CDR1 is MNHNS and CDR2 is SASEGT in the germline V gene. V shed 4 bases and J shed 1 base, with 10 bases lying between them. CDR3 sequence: CASSGLAAQETQYF. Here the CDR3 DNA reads TGTGCCAGCAGTGGTCTGGCAGCCCAAGAGACCCAGTACTTC.

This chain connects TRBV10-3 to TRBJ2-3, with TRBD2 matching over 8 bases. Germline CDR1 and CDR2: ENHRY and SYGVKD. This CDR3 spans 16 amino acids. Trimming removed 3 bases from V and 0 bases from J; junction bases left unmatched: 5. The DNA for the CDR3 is TGTGCCATCAGTGATCCCACTAGCGGCAGCACAGATACGCAGTATTTT. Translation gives CAISDPTSGSTDTQYF.

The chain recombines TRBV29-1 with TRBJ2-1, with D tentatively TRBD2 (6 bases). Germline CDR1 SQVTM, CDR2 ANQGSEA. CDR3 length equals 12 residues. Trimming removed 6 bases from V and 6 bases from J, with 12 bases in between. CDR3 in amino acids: CSVAFGGNEQFF. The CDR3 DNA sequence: TGCAGCGTCGCCTTCGGGGGCAATGAGCAGTTCTTC.

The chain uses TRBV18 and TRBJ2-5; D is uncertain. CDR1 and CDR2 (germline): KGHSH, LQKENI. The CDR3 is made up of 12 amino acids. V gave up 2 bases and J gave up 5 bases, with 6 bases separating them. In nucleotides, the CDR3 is TGTGCCAGCTCACCAGCTGTCGAGACCCAGTACTTC. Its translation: CASSPAVETQYF.

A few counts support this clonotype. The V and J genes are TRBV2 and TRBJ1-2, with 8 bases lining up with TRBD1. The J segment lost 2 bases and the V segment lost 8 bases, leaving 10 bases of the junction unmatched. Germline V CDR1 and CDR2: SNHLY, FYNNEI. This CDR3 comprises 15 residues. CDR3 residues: CASGGTRGQNYGYTF. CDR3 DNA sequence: TGTGCCAGCGGTGGAACCAGGGGGCAAAACTATGGCTACACCTTC.

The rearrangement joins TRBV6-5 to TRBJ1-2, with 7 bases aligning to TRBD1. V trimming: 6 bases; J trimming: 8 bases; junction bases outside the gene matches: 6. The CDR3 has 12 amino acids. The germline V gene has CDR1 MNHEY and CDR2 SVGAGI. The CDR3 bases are TGTGCCAGCAGCCACAGGGGCCGGGGCTACACCTTC. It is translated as CASSHRGRGYTF.

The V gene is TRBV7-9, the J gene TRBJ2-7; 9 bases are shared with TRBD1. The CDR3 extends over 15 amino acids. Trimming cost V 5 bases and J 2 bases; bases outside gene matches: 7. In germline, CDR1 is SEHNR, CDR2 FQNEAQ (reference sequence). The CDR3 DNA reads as TGTGCCAGCAGCCCAAGGACAGGGGCGGCCTACGAGCAGTACTTC. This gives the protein CASSPRTGAAYEQYF.

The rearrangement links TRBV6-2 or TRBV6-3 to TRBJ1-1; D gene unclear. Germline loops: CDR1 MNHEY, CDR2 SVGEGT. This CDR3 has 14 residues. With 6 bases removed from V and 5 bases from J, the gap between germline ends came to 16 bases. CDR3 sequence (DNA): TGTGCCAGCAGCCGCGTTTTAGAGGTGACTGAAGCTTTCTTT. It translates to CASSRVLEVTEAFF.

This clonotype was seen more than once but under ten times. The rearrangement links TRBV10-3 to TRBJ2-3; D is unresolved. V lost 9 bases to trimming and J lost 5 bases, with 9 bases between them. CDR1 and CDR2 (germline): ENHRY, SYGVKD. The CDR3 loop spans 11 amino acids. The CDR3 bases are TGTGCCATGCTGAATGGAGATACGCAGTATTTT. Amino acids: CAMLNGDTQYF.

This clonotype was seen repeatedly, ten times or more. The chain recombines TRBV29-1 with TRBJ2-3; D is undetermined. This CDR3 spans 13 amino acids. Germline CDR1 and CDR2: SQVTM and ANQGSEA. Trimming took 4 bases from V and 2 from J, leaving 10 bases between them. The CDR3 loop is CSVGQTTTDTQYF. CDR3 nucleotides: TGCAGCGTTGGCCAGACCACCACAGATACGCAGTATTTT.

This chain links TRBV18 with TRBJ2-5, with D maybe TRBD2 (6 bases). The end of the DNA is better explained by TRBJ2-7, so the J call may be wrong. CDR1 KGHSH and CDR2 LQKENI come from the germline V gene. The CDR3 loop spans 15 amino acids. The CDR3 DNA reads TGTGCCAGCTCACCTCTCGGGGGAGTAGACTACGAGCAGTACTTC. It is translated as CASSPLGGVDYEQYF.

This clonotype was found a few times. In nucleotides, the CDR3 is TGTGCCAGGGCGAGGTTGTTGGACACAGATACGCAGTATTTT. Protein sequence: CARARLLDTDTQYF. The chain combines TRBV2 with TRBJ2-3; the D is unclear. CDR3 length equals 14 residues. Deletions cut 9 bases from V and 2 bases from J, with 15 bases between. CDR1 and CDR2 from the germline V gene are SNHLY and FYNNEI.

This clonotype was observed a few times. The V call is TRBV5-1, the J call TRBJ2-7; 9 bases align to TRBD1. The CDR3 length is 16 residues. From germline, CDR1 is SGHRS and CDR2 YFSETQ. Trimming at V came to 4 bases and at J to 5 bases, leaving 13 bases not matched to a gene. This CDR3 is CASSRSRRQGVDEQYF. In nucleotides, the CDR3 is TGCGCCAGCAGCCGTTCCCGGAGACAGGGGGTCGACGAGCAGTACTTC.

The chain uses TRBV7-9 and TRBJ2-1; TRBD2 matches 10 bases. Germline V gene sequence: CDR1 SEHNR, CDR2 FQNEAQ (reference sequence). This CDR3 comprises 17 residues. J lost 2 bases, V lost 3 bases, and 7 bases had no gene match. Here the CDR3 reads CASSFPVAGGAYNEQFF. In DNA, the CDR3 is TGTGCCAGCAGCTTTCCAGTAGCGGGAGGAGCCTACAATGAGCAGTTCTTC.

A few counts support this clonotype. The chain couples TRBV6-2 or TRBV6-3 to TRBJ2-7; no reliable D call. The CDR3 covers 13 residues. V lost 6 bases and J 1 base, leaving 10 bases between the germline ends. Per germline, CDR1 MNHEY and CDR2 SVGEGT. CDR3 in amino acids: CASRYSVSYEQYF. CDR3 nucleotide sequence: TGTGCCAGCAGGTACAGCGTGTCCTACGAGCAGTACTTC.

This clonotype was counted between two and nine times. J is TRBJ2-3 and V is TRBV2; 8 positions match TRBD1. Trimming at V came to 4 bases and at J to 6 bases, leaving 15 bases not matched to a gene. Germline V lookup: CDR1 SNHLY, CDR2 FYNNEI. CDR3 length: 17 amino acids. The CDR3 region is CASSGTPGQGRSDTQYF. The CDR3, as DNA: TGTGCCAGCAGTGGCACCCCTGGACAGGGCAGGTCGGATACGCAGTATTTT.

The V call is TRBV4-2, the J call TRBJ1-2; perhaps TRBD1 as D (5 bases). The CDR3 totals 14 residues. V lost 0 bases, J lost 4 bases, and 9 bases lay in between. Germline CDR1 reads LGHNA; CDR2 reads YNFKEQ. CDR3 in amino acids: CASSQDIQVYGYTF. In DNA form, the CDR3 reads TGTGCCAGCAGCCAAGATATACAGGTCTATGGCTACACCTTC.

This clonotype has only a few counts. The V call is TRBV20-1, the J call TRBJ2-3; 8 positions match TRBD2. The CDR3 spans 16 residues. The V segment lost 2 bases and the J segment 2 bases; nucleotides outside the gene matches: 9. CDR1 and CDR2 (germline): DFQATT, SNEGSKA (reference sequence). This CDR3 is CSARLSGGPYTDTQYF. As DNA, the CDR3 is TGCAGTGCTAGATTGTCGGGAGGGCCCTACACAGATACGCAGTATTTT.